These 30 T cell receptor beta chains share one sample of origin, sequenced in a study of monozygotic twins with inflammatory bowel disease. From the 5' RACE reads, TCRdb lists one entry per CDR3 protein and no DNA. The specimen's table records some 200,000 distinct CDR3 sequences. Sample: blood. The receptors originated from a human donor with ulcerative colitis or Crohn's disease, or a healthy co-twin of an affected twin (not recorded which).

The chain has TRBV18 and TRBJ1-2. The CDR3 runs to 15 residues. The germline gives CDR1 KGHSH, CDR2 LQKENI. The chain's CDR3 is CASSPTAQVGDGYTF.

The chain combines TRBV10-3 with TRBJ1-6. The CDR3 length is 15 residues. The V gene's germline CDR1 is ENHRY and CDR2 SYGVKD. Here the CDR3 reads CAISGGREAGSPLHF.

The chain carries TRBV5-1 and TRBJ2-7; without DNA, the TCRdb call of TRBD1 cannot be checked. This CDR3 contains 14 residues. Germline assignment: CDR1 SGHRS and CDR2 YFSETQ. This CDR3 is CASSLRWGGYEQYF.

This chain connects TRBV15 to TRBJ2-1; TCRdb's D call, TRBD2, is unchecked because there is no DNA. CDR3 length equals 15 residues. Per the germline V gene, CDR1 is LNHNV and CDR2 is YYDKDF (reference sequence). CDR3 region: CATSREREVIYEQFF.

This sequence joins TRBV7-9 and TRBJ1-6; TCRdb calls TRBD1, which cannot be checked without DNA. This CDR3 contains 15 residues. Germline lookup yields CDR1 SEHNR and CDR2 FQNEAQ (reference sequence). The CDR3 spells CASSSGTEGNSPLHF. Full variable domain (outside the CDR3, taken from reference TRBV7-9 and TRBJ1-6): DTGVSQNPRHKITKRGQNVTFRCDPISEHNRLYWYRQTLGQGPEFLTYFQNEAQLEKSRLLSDRFSAERPKGSFSTLEIQRTEQGDSAMYLCASSSGTEGNSPLHFGNGTRLTVT.

The chain recombines TRBV18 with TRBJ1-3; TCRdb picks TRBD1, but there is no DNA to check that call. The CDR3 loop spans 18 amino acids. CDR1 is KGHSH and CDR2 is LQKENI in the germline V gene. The CDR3 here is CASSPTGNLRGSGNTIYF.

This rearrangement joins TRBV7-2 to TRBJ2-3; the TCRdb D gene call, TRBD1, has no DNA to confirm it. The germline CDR1 and CDR2 sequences are SGHTA and FQGNSA. This CDR3 has 14 residues. CDR3 amino acids: CASSLEGIRGTQYF. Using reference TRBV7-2 and TRBJ2-3 for the parts outside the CDR3, the full variable domain is GAGVSQSPSNKVTEKGKDVELRCDPISGHTALYWYRQSLGQGLEFLIYFQGNSAPDKSGLPSDRFSAERTGGSVSTLTIQRTQQEDSAVYLCASSLEGIRGTQYFGPGTRLTVL.

V and J are TRBV18 and TRBJ1-5. Germline-derived CDR1 and CDR2 are KGHSH and LQKENI. The CDR3 sequence is 14 residues long. This CDR3 reads CASSPQHYNQPQHF.

V and J are TRBV10-3 and TRBJ2-1. CDR3 size: 14 residues. The germline V gene encodes CDR1 ENHRY and CDR2 SYGVKD. CDR3 in amino acids: CAISDPVYPNEQFF.

This chain links TRBV20-1 with TRBJ2-1; the TCRdb D gene call, TRBD1, has no DNA to confirm it. CDR3 length equals 14 residues. Germline V gives CDR1 DFQATT, CDR2 SNEGSKA (reference sequence). This CDR3 reads CSGLDRVGIHEQFF.

The chain uses TRBV6-2 or TRBV6-3 and TRBJ2-7; TCRdb selects TRBD1, and the lack of DNA leaves this call unchecked. From germline, CDR1 is MNHEY and CDR2 SVGEGT. The CDR3 is made up of 14 amino acids. The CDR3 loop is CATERTGDLYEQYF.

CDR3 loop: CASSLDFSGQGASGELFF. This chain joins TRBV12-3 or TRBV12-4 and TRBJ2-2; TCRdb outputs TRBD1, but without DNA this stays unchecked. The CDR3 contains 18 residues.

This chain connects TRBV20-1 to TRBJ2-3; the D gene TCRdb calls, TRBD1, cannot be checked with no DNA. The CDR3 runs to 14 residues. Germline-derived CDR1 and CDR2 are DFQATT and SNEGSKA (reference sequence). CDR3 protein: CSASGRGQADTQYF.

The chain links TRBV7-9 to TRBJ2-7. There are 13 residues in the CDR3. Germline V lookup: CDR1 SEHNR, CDR2 FQNEAQ (reference sequence). This CDR3 is CASSVQNLLEQYF.

CDR3 in amino acids: CASSLATSGGNQETQYF. The chain recombines TRBV5-1 with TRBJ2-5; TCRdb selects TRBD2, and the lack of DNA leaves this call unchecked. Germline V lookup: CDR1 SGHRS, CDR2 YFSETQ. This CDR3 contains 17 residues. Based on the CDR3 plus reference TRBV5-1 and TRBJ2-5, the full variable domain is KAGVTQTPRYLIKTRGQQVTLSCSPISGHRSVSWYQQTPGQGLQFLFEYFSETQRNKGNFPGRFSGRQFSNSRSEMNVSTLELGDSALYLCASSLATSGGNQETQYFGPGTRLLVL.

The rearrangement uses TRBV6-5 and TRBJ2-1. The germline CDR1 and CDR2 sequences are MNHEY and SVGAGI. The CDR3 is made up of 15 amino acids. The CDR3 loop is CASSWLGRPLNEQFF.

The CDR3: CASSFRDLGPQHF. This chain joins TRBV6-6 and TRBJ1-5. The CDR3 is 13 residues long. Germline V lookup: CDR1 MNHNY, CDR2 SVGAGI (reference sequence).

The gene calls are TRBV5-1 and TRBJ1-1. The germline gives CDR1 SGHRS, CDR2 YFSETQ. CDR3 length: 13 amino acids. The CDR3 protein is CASLYRPNTDAFF.

This CDR3 reads CSARGGLSNQPQHF. The chain links TRBV20-1 to TRBJ1-5. Germline V gene lookup returns CDR1 DFQATT and CDR2 SNEGSKA (reference sequence). This CDR3 has 14 amino acids.

This chain uses TRBV10-3 with TRBJ1-5. The CDR3 runs 13 residues. Germline CDR1 ENHRY, CDR2 SYGVKD. CDR3 protein: CAISESQNQPQHF.

CDR3: CAWRGRQETQYF. This sequence joins TRBV30 and TRBJ2-5; TCRdb proposes TRBD2, but this gene call is untestable without DNA. Germline V gives CDR1 GTSNPN, CDR2 SVGIG (reference sequence). The CDR3 contains 12 residues. The full variable domain, rest sourced from reference TRBV30 and TRBJ2-5, is SQTIHQWPATLVQPVGSPLSLECTVEGTSNPNLYWYRQAAGRGLQLLFYSVGIGQISSEVPQNLSASRPQDRQFILSSKKLLLSDSGFYLCAWRGRQETQYFGPGTRLLVL.

The chain joins TRBV4-2 to TRBJ2-1. This CDR3 region has 13 residues. Looked up from germline, CDR1 is LGHNA and CDR2 is YNFKEQ. CDR3 sequence: CASSQDQDDEQFF.

The rearrangement links TRBV7-3 to TRBJ1-2. The CDR3 is made up of 13 amino acids. Germline CDR1 SGHTA, CDR2 FQGTGA. CDR3 sequence: CASSLAGNYGYTF.

This chain joins TRBV7-2 and TRBJ1-1; TCRdb's D call of TRBD1 is untestable without DNA. CDR1 and CDR2 from the germline V gene are SGHTA and FQGNSA. The CDR3 is 15 amino acids. The CDR3 sequence: CASSLEGLRAGGLLF.

The J gene is TRBJ2-3, the V gene TRBV5-1. CDR3 length: 12 amino acids. Germline V gene sequence: CDR1 SGHRS, CDR2 YFSETQ. The CDR3 reads CASSLNQNTQYF.

V and J are TRBV5-1 and TRBJ2-2; without DNA, the TCRdb call of TRBD2 cannot be checked. The CDR3 is 16 residues long. The germline gives CDR1 SGHRS, CDR2 YFSETQ. CDR3 protein: CASSSAGGPFTGELFF.

This chain uses TRBV7-9 with TRBJ2-1; TCRdb proposes TRBD1, but this gene call is untestable without DNA. The CDR3 extends over 12 amino acids. CDR1 is SEHNR and CDR2 is FQNEAQ in the germline V gene (reference sequence). Here the CDR3 reads CASSEQGNEQFF.

V is TRBV7-2 and J is TRBJ2-5; TCRdb designates TRBD1, a call that cannot be tested without DNA. Germline V gene sequence: CDR1 SGHTA, CDR2 FQGNSA. The CDR3 spans 19 residues. The CDR3 is CASSLASPTRRPTGETQYF.

V and J are TRBV2 and TRBJ1-5; TCRdb designates TRBD1, a call that cannot be tested without DNA. CDR1 is SNHLY, CDR2 FYNNEI, per germline. CDR3 length: 13 amino acids. CDR3 region: CASSGQGAQPQHF. The complete variable domain, with remaining parts taken from reference TRBV2 and TRBJ1-5, reads EPEVTQTPSHQVTQMGQEVILRCVPISNHLYFYWYRQILGQKVEFLVSFYNNEISEKSEIFDDQFSVERPDGSNFTLKIRSTKLEDSAMYFCASSGQGAQPQHFGDGTRLSIL.

The V gene is TRBV5-6, the J gene TRBJ2-1; TCRdb outputs TRBD1, but without DNA this stays unchecked. The germline V gene has CDR1 SGHDT and CDR2 YYEEEE. The CDR3 totals 15 residues. CDR3 in amino acids: CASSFRRQAYNEQFF.